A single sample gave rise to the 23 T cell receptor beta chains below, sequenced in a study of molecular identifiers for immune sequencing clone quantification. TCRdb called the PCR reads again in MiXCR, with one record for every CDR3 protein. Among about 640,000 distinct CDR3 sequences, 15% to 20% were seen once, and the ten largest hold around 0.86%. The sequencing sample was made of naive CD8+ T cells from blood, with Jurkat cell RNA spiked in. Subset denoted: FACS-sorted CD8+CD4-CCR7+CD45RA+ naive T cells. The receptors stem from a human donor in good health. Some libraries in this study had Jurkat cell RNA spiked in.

Here the CDR3 DNA reads TGTGCCGGCAGCCTCTTCAGACCCCTGAACACTGAAGCTTTCTTT. This gives the protein CAGSLFRPLNTEAFF. The chain uses TRBV3-2 and TRBJ1-1. TRBV3-2 is a known pseudogene. This CDR3 has 15 amino acids.

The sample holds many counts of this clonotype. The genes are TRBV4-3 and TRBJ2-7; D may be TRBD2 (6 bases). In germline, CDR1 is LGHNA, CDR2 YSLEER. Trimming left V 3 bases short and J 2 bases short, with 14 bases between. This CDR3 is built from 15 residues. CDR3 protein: CASSQEGLSTYEQYF. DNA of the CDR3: TGCGCCAGCAGCCAGGAGGGACTTTCGACCTACGAGCAGTACTTC.

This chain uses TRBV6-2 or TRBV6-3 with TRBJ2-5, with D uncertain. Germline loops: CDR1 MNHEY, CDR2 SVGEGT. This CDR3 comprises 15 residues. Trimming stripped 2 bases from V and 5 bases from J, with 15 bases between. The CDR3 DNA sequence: TGTGCCAGCAGTTACGGGTCTAGATGGCCGGAGACCCAGTACTTC. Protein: CASSYGSRWPETQYF.

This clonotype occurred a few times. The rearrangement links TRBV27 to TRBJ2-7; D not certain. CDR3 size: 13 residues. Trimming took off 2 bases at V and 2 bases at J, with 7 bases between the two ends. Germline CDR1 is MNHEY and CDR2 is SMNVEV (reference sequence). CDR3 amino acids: CASSLQLAYEQYF. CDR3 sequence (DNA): TGTGCCAGCAGTTTACAGTTAGCCTACGAGCAGTACTTC.

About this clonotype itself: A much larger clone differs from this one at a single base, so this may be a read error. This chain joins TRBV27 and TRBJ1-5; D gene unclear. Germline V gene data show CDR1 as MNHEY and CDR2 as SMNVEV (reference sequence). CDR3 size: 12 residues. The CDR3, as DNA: TGTGTCAGCAGTAATCAAAATCAGCCCCAGCATTTT. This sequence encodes CVSSNQNQPQHF.

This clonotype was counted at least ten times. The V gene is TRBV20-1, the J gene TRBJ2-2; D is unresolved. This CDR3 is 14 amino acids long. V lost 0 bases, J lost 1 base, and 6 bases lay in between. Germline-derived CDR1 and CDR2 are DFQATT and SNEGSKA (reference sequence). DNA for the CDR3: TGCAGTGCTAGAGATCACAGGAACACCGGGGAGCTGTTTTTT. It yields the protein CSARDHRNTGELFF.

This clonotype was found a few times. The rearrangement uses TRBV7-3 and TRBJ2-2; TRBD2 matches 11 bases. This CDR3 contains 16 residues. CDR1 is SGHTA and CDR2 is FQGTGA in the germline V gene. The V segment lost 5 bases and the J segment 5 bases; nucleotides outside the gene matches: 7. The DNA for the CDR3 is TGTGCCAGCAGCACCCAACCTAGCGGGAGGACCGGGGAGCTGTTTTTT. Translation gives CASSTQPSGRTGELFF.

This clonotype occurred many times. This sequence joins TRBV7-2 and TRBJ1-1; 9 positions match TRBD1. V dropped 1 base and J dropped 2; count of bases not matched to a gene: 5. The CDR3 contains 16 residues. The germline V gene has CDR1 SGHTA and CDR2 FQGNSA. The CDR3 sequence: CASSLVGQGVNTEAFF. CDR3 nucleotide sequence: TGTGCCAGCAGCTTAGTGGGACAGGGTGTAAACACTGAAGCTTTCTTT.

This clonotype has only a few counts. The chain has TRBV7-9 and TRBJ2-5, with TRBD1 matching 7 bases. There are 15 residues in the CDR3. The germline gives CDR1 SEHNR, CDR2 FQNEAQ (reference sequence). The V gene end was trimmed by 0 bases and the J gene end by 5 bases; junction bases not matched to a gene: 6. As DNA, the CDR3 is TGTGCCAGCAGCTTAGCAGACAGGGTTGGTGAGACCCAGTACTTC. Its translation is CASSLADRVGETQYF.

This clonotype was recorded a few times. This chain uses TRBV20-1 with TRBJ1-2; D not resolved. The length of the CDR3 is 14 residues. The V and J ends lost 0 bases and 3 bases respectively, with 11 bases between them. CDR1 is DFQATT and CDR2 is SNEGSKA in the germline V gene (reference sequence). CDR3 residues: CSARDPGLDYGYTF. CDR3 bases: TGCAGTGCTAGAGATCCTGGGTTGGACTATGGCTACACCTTC.

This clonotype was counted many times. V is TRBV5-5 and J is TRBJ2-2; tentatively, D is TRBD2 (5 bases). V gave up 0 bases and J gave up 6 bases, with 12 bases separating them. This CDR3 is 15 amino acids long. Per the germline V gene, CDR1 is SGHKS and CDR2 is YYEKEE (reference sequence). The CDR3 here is CASSLEPEGPGELFF. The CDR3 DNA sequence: TGTGCCAGCAGCTTGGAGCCCGAGGGTCCCGGGGAGCTGTTTTTT.

The CDR3 sequence is CASSQDLGGSGDEQYF. In nucleotides, the CDR3 is TGTGCCAGCAGCCAAGATCTAGGCGGGAGTGGGGACGAGCAGTACTTC. This chain uses TRBV3-1 with TRBJ2-7; 7 bases line up with TRBD2. The CDR3 loop spans 16 amino acids. CDR1 and CDR2 (germline): LGHDT, YNNKEL (reference sequence). The V segment lost 0 bases and the J segment 5 bases; nucleotides outside the gene matches: 10.

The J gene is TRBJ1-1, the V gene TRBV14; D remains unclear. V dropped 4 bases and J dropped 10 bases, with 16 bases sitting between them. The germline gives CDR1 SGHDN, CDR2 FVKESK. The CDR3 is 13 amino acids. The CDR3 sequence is CASSPPPGVGAFF. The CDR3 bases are TGTGCCAGCAGCCCGCCCCCCGGGGTGGGAGCTTTCTTT. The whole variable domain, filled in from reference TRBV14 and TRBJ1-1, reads EAGVTQFPSHSVIEKGQTVTLRCDPISGHDNLYWYRRVMGKEIKFLLHFVKESKQDESGMPNNRFLAERTGGTYSTLKVQPAELEDSGVYFCASSPPPGVGAFFGQGTRLTVV.

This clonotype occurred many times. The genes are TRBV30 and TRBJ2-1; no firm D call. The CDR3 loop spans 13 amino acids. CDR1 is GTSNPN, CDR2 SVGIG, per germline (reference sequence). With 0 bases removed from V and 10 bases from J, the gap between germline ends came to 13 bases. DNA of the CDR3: TGTGCCTGGAGTGTTGGTCTCCAAGACGAGCAGTTCTTC. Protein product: CAWSVGLQDEQFF.

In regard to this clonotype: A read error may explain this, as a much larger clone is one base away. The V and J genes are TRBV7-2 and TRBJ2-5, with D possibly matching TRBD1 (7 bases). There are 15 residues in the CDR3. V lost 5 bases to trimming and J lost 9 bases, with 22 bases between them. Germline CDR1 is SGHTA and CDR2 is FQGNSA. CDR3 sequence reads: CASSRGDSVGEAQYF. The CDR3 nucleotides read TGTGCCAGCAGCAGAGGGGACAGCGTGGGGGAGGCCCAGTACTTC. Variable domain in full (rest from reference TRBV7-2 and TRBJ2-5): GAGVSQSPSNKVTEKGKDVELRCDPISGHTALYWYRQSLGQGLEFLIYFQGNSAPDKSGLPSDRFSAERTGGSVSTLTIQRTQQEDSAVYLCASSRGDSVGEAQYFGPGTRLLVL.

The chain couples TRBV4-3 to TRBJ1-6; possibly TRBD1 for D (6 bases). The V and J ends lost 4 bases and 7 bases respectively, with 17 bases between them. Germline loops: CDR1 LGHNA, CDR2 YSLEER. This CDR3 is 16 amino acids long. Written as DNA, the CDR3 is TGCGCCAGCAGCCGAGATCCGGGGGCGGGGAATTCACCCCTCCACTTT. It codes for CASSRDPGAGNSPLHF.

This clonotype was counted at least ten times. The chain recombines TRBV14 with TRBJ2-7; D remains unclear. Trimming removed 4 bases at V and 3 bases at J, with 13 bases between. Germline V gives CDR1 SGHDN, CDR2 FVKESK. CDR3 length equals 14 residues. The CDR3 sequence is CASSPRTPVYEQYF. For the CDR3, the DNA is TGTGCCAGCAGCCCGCGCACACCCGTCTACGAGCAGTACTTC.

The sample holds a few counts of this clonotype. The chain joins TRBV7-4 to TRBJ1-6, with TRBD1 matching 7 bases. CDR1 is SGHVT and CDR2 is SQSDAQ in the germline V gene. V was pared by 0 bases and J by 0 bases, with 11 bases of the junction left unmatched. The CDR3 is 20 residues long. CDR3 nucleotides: TGTGCCAGCAGCTTAGCCCACCGGGACAGACCATACTCCTATAATTCACCCCTCCACTTT. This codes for CASSLAHRDRPYSYNSPLHF. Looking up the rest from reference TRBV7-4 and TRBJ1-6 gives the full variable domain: GAGVSQSPRYKVAKRGRDVALRCDSISGHVTLYWYRQTLGQGSEVLTYSQSDAQRDKSGRPSGRFSAERPERSVSTLKIQRTEQGDSAVYLCASSLAHRDRPYSYNSPLHFGNGTRLTVT.

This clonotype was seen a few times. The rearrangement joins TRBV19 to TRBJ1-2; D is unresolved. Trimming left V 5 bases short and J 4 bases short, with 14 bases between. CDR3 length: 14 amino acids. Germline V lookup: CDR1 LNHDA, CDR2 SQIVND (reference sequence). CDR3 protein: CASSSRDLSYGYTF. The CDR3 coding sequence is TGTGCCAGTAGTTCCCGGGATCTTTCCTATGGCTACACCTTC.

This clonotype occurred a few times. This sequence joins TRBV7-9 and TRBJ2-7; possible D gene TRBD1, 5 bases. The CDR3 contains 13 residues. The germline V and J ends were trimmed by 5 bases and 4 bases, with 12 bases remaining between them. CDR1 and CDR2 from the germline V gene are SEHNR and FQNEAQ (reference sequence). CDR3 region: CASSHQGSYEQYF. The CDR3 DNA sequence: TGTGCCAGCAGCCACCAGGGATCTTACGAGCAGTACTTC.

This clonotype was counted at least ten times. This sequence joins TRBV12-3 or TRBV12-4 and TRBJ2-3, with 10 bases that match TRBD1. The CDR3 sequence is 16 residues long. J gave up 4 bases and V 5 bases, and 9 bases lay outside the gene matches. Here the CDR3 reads CASSQRQGAEADTQYF. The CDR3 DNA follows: TGTGCCAGCAGTCAAAGACAGGGGGCGGAGGCAGATACGCAGTATTTT.

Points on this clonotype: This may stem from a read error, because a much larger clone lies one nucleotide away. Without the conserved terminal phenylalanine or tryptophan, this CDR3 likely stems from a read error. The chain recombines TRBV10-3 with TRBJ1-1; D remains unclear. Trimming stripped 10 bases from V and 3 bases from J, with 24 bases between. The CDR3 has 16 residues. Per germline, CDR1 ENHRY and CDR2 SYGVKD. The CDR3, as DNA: TGTGCCAGCACCCCTAAGGAGACCCATCTGGACACTGAAGCTTTCTCT. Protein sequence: CASTPKETHLDTEAFS.

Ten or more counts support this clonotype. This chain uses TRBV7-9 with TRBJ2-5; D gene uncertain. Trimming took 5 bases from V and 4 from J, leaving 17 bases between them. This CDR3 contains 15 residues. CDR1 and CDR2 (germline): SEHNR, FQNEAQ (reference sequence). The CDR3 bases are TGTGCCAGCAGCCCCGTTGAAGGGATTAGAGAGACCCAGTACTTC. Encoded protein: CASSPVEGIRETQYF. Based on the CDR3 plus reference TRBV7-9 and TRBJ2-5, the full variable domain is DTGVSQNPRHKITKRGQNVTFRCDPISEHNRLYWYRQTLGQGPEFLTYFQNEAQLEKSRLLSDRFSAERPKGSFSTLEIQRTEQGDSAMYLCASSPVEGIRETQYFGPGTRLLVL.